The next 32 T cell receptor beta chains were all read from a single sample in a study of T cells in Graves' hyperthyroidism and ophthalmopathy. RNA transcripts were the template for amplifying TCR beta CDR3 regions. During a first-round RT-PCR of the TCR CDR3, the HTBI primer set was used. MiXCR, applied by TCRdb to the multiplex PCR reads, yields one record per CDR3 protein. Here the sample spans 350,000 or so distinct CDR3 sequences, around 18% being singletons. Sequenced: blood. The receptors come from a woman aged 40-49 years with Graves' ophthalmopathy.

With regard to this clonotype: This may arise from a read error, as a much more abundant clone is one base away. The chain joins TRBV6-1 to TRBJ1-3, with D perhaps matching TRBD1 (5 bases). Germline V gene data show CDR1 as MNHNS and CDR2 as SASEGT. CDR3 length equals 15 residues. Here the CDR3 reads CVSSEGPAGGYTIYF. The CDR3, as DNA: TGTGTCAGCAGTGAAGGGCCGGCGGGGGGATACACCATATATTTT.

In its sample, this clonotype was seen many times. CDR3 sequence: CSAVQGAFNTEAFF. In DNA form, the CDR3 reads TGCAGTGCCGTACAGGGGGCTTTTAACACTGAAGCTTTCTTT. The chain joins TRBV20-1 to TRBJ1-1; 9 bases agree with TRBD1. V trimming: 6 bases; J trimming: 2 bases; junction bases outside the gene matches: 7. The CDR3 runs 14 residues. The germline V gene encodes CDR1 DFQATT and CDR2 SNEGSKA (reference sequence).

This clonotype was counted many times. This rearrangement joins TRBV4-1 to TRBJ2-7; D is perhaps TRBD1 or TRBD2 (6 bases each). The germline CDR1 and CDR2 sequences are MGHRA and YSYEKL. V lost 6 bases and J 6 bases, leaving 21 bases between the germline ends. The CDR3 is made up of 15 amino acids. The CDR3 nucleotides read TGCGCCAGCAGGAGACGGGGGCAAGGGGAGTCCGAGCAGTACTTC. Translation: CASRRRGQGESEQYF.

At least ten counts were recorded for this clonotype. The chain employs TRBV20-1 and TRBJ2-7; D remains unclear. Germline V gene data show CDR1 as DFQATT and CDR2 as SNEGSKA (reference sequence). CDR3 length: 15 residues. The germline V and J ends were trimmed by 3 bases and 2 bases, with 17 bases remaining between them. In nucleotides, the CDR3 is TGCAGTGCTAGGGACCCCCCCGCAATGCCCTACGAGCAGTACTTC. Its protein product is CSARDPPAMPYEQYF.

This clonotype was detected many times. J is TRBJ1-2 and V is TRBV6-5; no definite D call. The CDR3 contains 16 residues. Per germline, CDR1 MNHEY and CDR2 SVGAGI. The V end lost 3 bases, the J end lost 1 base, and 15 bases lay between the germline ends. CDR3 in amino acids: CASSYLFSGVNYGYTF. CDR3 nucleotides: TGTGCCAGCAGTTATCTGTTTAGCGGGGTTAACTATGGCTACACCTTC.

This clonotype has ten or more counts. The chain couples TRBV7-9 to TRBJ2-7, with D perhaps matching TRBD2 (6 bases). The germline CDR1 and CDR2 sequences are SEHNR and FQNEAQ (reference sequence). This CDR3 is 13 amino acids long. Trimming took off 3 bases at V and 10 bases at J, with 16 bases between the two ends. The CDR3 nucleotides read TGTGCCAGCAGCTTCGATATCGGGAGCGAACAGTACTTC. This sequence encodes CASSFDIGSEQYF.

The gene calls are TRBV7-2 and TRBJ1-1; 9 nucleotides align to TRBD1. Per germline, CDR1 SGHTA and CDR2 FQGNSA. The trim removed 9 bases at V and 6 bases at J, leaving 8 bases unmatched. The CDR3 runs 13 residues. Written as DNA, the CDR3 is TGTGCCAGTACCACGGGACAGGGCTCTGAAGCTTTCTTT. Translating gives CASTTGQGSEAFF.

This chain joins TRBV11-2 and TRBJ2-7; TRBD2 matches 16 bases. The CDR3 covers 18 residues. Germline lookup yields CDR1 SGHAT and CDR2 FQNNGV. V lost 5 bases, J lost 5 bases, and 12 bases stayed unmatched. DNA of the CDR3: TGTGCCAGCAGCGCTGGAGGGACTAGCGGGGGGGCCGCCAACGAGCAGTACTTC. Amino acid sequence: CASSAGGTSGGAANEQYF. Variable domain in full (rest from reference TRBV11-2 and TRBJ2-7): EAGVAQSPRYKIIEKRQSVAFWCNPISGHATLYWYQQILGQGPKLLIQFQNNGVVDDSQLPKDRFSAERLKGVDSTLKIQPAKLEDSAVYLCASSAGGTSGGAANEQYFGPGTRLTVT.

The chain has TRBV24-1 and TRBJ1-2, with D hard to call. Germline CDR1 KGHDR, CDR2 SFDVKD. The ends were cut back, 1 base at V and 8 bases at J, with 4 bases in the middle. The CDR3 covers 11 residues. The CDR3 here is CATSDFWGYTF. The CDR3 DNA follows: TGTGCCACCAGTGATTTTTGGGGCTACACCTTC.

A remark on this clonotype: The germline gene is not matched at one end of the junction; a read error may be the cause. The chain joins TRBV30 to TRBJ2-6; D possibly corresponds to TRBD1 (5 bases). Germline V CDR1 and CDR2: GTSNPN, SVGIG (reference sequence). The CDR3 loop spans 14 amino acids. DNA for the CDR3: TGTGCCTCCCCCGATTGCTCTGGGGCCAACGTCCTGAATTTC. Residues: CASPDCSGANVLNF.

This clonotype was detected only a few times. A much larger clonotype is one base distant, so this may be a read error. V usage is TRBV7-8 and J usage is TRBJ2-7; 8 bases agree with TRBD2. The length of the CDR3 is 16 residues. CDR1 and CDR2 from the germline V gene are SGHVS and FQNEAQ. For the CDR3, the DNA is TGTGCCGGCAGCGCCCGACTAGCGACCATAGGATCCGAGCAGTACTTC. The encoded protein is CAGSARLATIGSEQYF. The full variable domain, with the rest looked up from reference TRBV7-8 and TRBJ2-7, is GAGVSQSPRYKVAKRGQDVALRCDPISGHVSLFWYQQALGQGPEFLTYFQNEAQLDKSGLPSDRFFAERPEGSVSTLKIQRTQQEDSAVYLCAGSARLATIGSEQYFGPGTRLTVT.

The chain uses TRBV29-1 and TRBJ2-7; 11 nucleotides align to TRBD2. Looked up from germline, CDR1 is SQVTM and CDR2 is ANQGSEA. V lost 6 bases, J lost 3 bases, and 4 bases stayed unmatched. This CDR3 spans 13 amino acids. CDR3 sequence (DNA): TGCAGCGTGGCCCTAGCGGGAGGCTACGAGCAGTACTTC. Translation: CSVALAGGYEQYF.

At least ten counts were recorded for this clonotype. The chain carries TRBV20-1 and TRBJ2-3, with 10 bases aligning to TRBD2. CDR1 is DFQATT, CDR2 SNEGSKA, per germline (reference sequence). The J segment lost 10 bases and the V segment lost 6 bases, leaving 16 bases of the junction unmatched. CDR3 length: 15 amino acids. The CDR3 nucleotides are TGCAGTGCCCCGCTTCTAGCGGGAGATAGGGGAGCGCAGTATTTT. It translates to CSAPLLAGDRGAQYF.

Ten or more counts support this clonotype. This chain links TRBV7-8 with TRBJ2-2; 10 bases align to TRBD2. CDR1 and CDR2 (germline): SGHVS, FQNEAQ. The length of the CDR3 is 16 residues. V lost 5 bases, J lost 0 bases, and 3 bases stayed unmatched. The CDR3 DNA reads as TGTGCCAGCAGCGAAGCGGGAGGGCCGAACACCGGGGAGCTGTTTTTT. Its translation: CASSEAGGPNTGELFF.

This clonotype was observed many times. The V and J genes are TRBV29-1 and TRBJ2-7; D perhaps matches TRBD2 (5 bases). The CDR3 sequence is 15 residues long. Per germline, CDR1 SQVTM and CDR2 ANQGSEA. Trimming removed 0 bases at V and 0 bases at J, with 12 bases between. CDR3 protein: CSVEDETGSSYEQYF. CDR3 in DNA: TGCAGCGTTGAAGATGAAACGGGATCCTCCTACGAGCAGTACTTC.

This clonotype appeared many times. V is TRBV6-1 and J is TRBJ2-2; no clear D. V was trimmed by 11 bases and J by 0 bases, leaving 4 bases between them. Germline loops: CDR1 MNHNS, CDR2 SASEGT. This CDR3 comprises 11 residues. CDR3 protein: CAVSNTGELFF. The CDR3 DNA is TGTGCCGTCTCGAACACCGGGGAGCTGTTTTTT.

The V call is TRBV6-1, the J call TRBJ2-7; 7 nucleotides match TRBD2. Germline V gene lookup returns CDR1 MNHNS and CDR2 SASEGT. This CDR3 has 14 amino acids. V shed 4 bases, J shed 7 bases, and the junction held 10 bases outside the gene matches. CDR3 sequence: CASSAPVVGGEQYF. The CDR3 DNA sequence: TGTGCCAGCAGTGCCCCCGTGGTGGGGGGGGAGCAGTACTTC.

The table lists this clonotype with many counts. J is TRBJ1-1 and V is TRBV29-1; D remains ambiguous. The CDR3 runs to 11 residues. V shed 5 bases and J shed 5 bases, with 9 bases lying between them. Per germline, CDR1 SQVTM and CDR2 ANQGSEA. CDR3 residues: CSVLVGTEAFF. CDR3 coding DNA: TGCAGCGTTCTGGTAGGGACTGAAGCTTTCTTT.

The CDR3 spells CATSIVRDVMETQYF. The DNA for the CDR3 is TGTGCCACCAGCATCGTCCGGGACGTAATGGAGACCCAGTACTTC. The rearrangement uses TRBV15 and TRBJ2-5; the D gene could be TRBD1 or TRBD2 (5 bases each). V lost 4 bases, J lost 5 bases, and 17 bases lay in between. Germline V gives CDR1 LNHNV, CDR2 YYDKDF (reference sequence). CDR3 length equals 15 residues.

This clonotype was seen at least ten times. This chain joins TRBV28 and TRBJ1-1; no clear D. CDR3 size: 15 residues. The V and J ends lost 2 bases and 5 bases respectively, with 15 bases between them. Germline-derived CDR1 and CDR2 are MDHEN and SYDVKM. As DNA, the CDR3 is TGTGCCAGCAGTTTAATCGAAGTTCAACTGACTGAAGCTTTCTTT. It translates to CASSLIEVQLTEAFF. The whole variable domain, filled in from reference TRBV28 and TRBJ1-1, reads DVKVTQSSRYLVKRTGEKVFLECVQDMDHENMFWYRQDPGLGLRLIYFSYDVKMKEKGDIPEGYSVSREKKERFSLILESASTNQTSMYLCASSLIEVQLTEAFFGQGTRLTVV.

This clonotype has ten or more counts. The chain has TRBV12-5 and TRBJ2-7, with 8 bases lining up with TRBD1. The germline gives CDR1 LGHNT, CDR2 FRNRAP. V shed 6 bases and J 4 bases; nucleotides not matched to a gene: 2. The CDR3 loop spans 12 amino acids. The CDR3 spells CASGQGGYEQYF. Here the CDR3 DNA reads TGTGCTAGTGGACAGGGGGGTTACGAGCAGTACTTC.

This clonotype was seen at least ten times. The chain employs TRBV7-2 and TRBJ2-6; weak D call: TRBD1 (5 bases). Germline V gene sequence: CDR1 SGHTA, CDR2 FQGNSA. CDR3 length: 14 residues. Between the trimmed V and J ends, which lost 5 bases and 7 bases, there was a span of 12 bases. CDR3 residues: CASSPDRSANVLTF. CDR3 coding DNA: TGTGCCAGCAGCCCCGACAGAAGTGCCAACGTCCTGACTTTC.

This clonotype was counted at least ten times. The V and J genes are TRBV28 and TRBJ2-7, with 8 nucleotides matching TRBD2. Looked up from germline, CDR1 is MDHEN and CDR2 is SYDVKM. The CDR3 runs 14 residues. With 2 bases clipped from V and 4 bases from J, the junction kept 4 bases outside the gene matches. DNA of the CDR3: TGTGCCAGCAGTTTAACGGGAGGGCGTTACGAGCAGTACTTC. Its translation: CASSLTGGRYEQYF.

V is TRBV7-2 and J is TRBJ1-1, with no clear D. Germline lookup yields CDR1 SGHTA and CDR2 FQGNSA. V was shortened by 5 bases and J by 4 bases, with 14 bases between the two germline ends. CDR3 length: 14 residues. CDR3 region: CASSREGRLTEAFF. In nucleotides, the CDR3 is TGTGCCAGCAGCAGGGAGGGAAGACTCACTGAAGCTTTCTTT. The full variable domain, rest sourced from reference TRBV7-2 and TRBJ1-1, is GAGVSQSPSNKVTEKGKDVELRCDPISGHTALYWYRQSLGQGLEFLIYFQGNSAPDKSGLPSDRFSAERTGGSVSTLTIQRTQQEDSAVYLCASSREGRLTEAFFGQGTRLTVV.

This chain links TRBV12-3 or TRBV12-4 with TRBJ2-5; D possibly corresponds to TRBD1 (6 bases). CDR3 length equals 19 residues. Trimming pared 6 bases from V and 4 bases from J, leaving 30 bases between. The CDR3 DNA follows: TGTGCCAGCAGCTCAGCTTTGGGGGACACAAGGGGAACATCAGAGACCCAGTACTTC. Its protein is CASSSALGDTRGTSETQYF.

CDR3 loop: CASRDQAGVDEQYF. As DNA, the CDR3 is TGTGCCAGCAGGGATCAAGCGGGAGTCGACGAGCAGTACTTC. This chain uses TRBV28 with TRBJ2-7, with 8 nucleotides matching TRBD2. The CDR3 consists of 14 residues. Germline V lookup: CDR1 MDHEN, CDR2 SYDVKM. The trim removed 6 bases at V and 5 bases at J, leaving 9 bases unmatched.

There are many counts of this clonotype. V is TRBV20-1 and J is TRBJ1-1; D unresolved. This CDR3 contains 12 residues. Between the trimmed V and J ends, which lost 1 base and 0 bases, there was a span of 3 bases. The V gene's germline CDR1 is DFQATT and CDR2 SNEGSKA (reference sequence). CDR3 bases: TGCAGTGCTAGAGTGGTGAACACTGAAGCTTTCTTT. It specifies CSARVVNTEAFF.

In this sample, this clonotype turned up many times. The chain employs TRBV7-9 and TRBJ2-4; 8 bases align to TRBD1. Germline CDR1 is SEHNR and CDR2 is FQNEAQ (reference sequence). The CDR3 totals 16 residues. V gave up 5 bases and J gave up 1 base; unmatched junction bases: 7. Here the CDR3 reads CASSLRQGIAKNIQYF. The CDR3 DNA reads as TGTGCCAGCAGCCTTCGACAGGGGATTGCCAAAAACATTCAGTACTTC.

This clonotype was observed many times. The V call is TRBV28, the J call TRBJ2-5; 7 nucleotides agree with TRBD1. Germline V gene sequence: CDR1 MDHEN, CDR2 SYDVKM. The CDR3 consists of 17 residues. Trimming cost V 5 bases and J 2 bases; bases outside gene matches: 14. The CDR3 spells CASSLGAFQGVQETQYF. DNA for the CDR3: TGTGCCAGCAGTCTTGGGGCCTTCCAGGGGGTTCAAGAGACCCAGTACTTC.

This clonotype showed up many times. V usage is TRBV15 and J usage is TRBJ2-2, with no clear D. With 0 bases removed from V and 4 bases from J, the gap between germline ends came to 6 bases. Germline values: CDR1 LNHNV, CDR2 YYDKDF (reference sequence). This CDR3 spans 14 amino acids. CDR3 DNA sequence: TGTGCCACCAGCAGAGATCGGGTCACCGGGGAGCTGTTTTTT. Its protein product is CATSRDRVTGELFF. The variable domain in full, with the rest retrieved from reference TRBV15 and TRBJ2-2, is DAMVIQNPRYQVTQFGKPVTLSCSQTLNHNVMYWYQQKSSQAPKLLFHYYDKDFNNEADTPDNFQSRRPNTSFCFLDIRSPGLGDTAMYLCATSRDRVTGELFFGEGSRLTVL.

The chain is built from TRBV20-1 and TRBJ2-5; weak D call: TRBD1 (6 bases). Germline V CDR1 and CDR2: DFQATT, SNEGSKA (reference sequence). The CDR3 covers 13 residues. V was trimmed by 5 bases and J by 4 bases, leaving 14 bases between them. CDR3 residues: CSALKQGVETQYF. Here the CDR3 DNA reads TGCAGTGCTCTCAAACAGGGCGTAGAGACCCAGTACTTC.

This clonotype was observed a handful of times. This chain links TRBV6-5 with TRBJ2-7; 8 bases map to TRBD2. The CDR3 is 15 amino acids. Losses at the gene ends were 3 bases for V and 5 bases for J; bases not matched to a gene: 9. Germline V gives CDR1 MNHEY, CDR2 SVGAGI. CDR3 amino acids: CASSYRAGDSDEQYF. CDR3 coding DNA: TGTGCCAGCAGTTATCGAGCGGGAGATTCGGACGAGCAGTACTTC.